Listed here are 9 T cell receptor beta chains from one sample, sequenced in a study of regulatory T cells in long-lasting Graves disease. Both iRepertoire HTBI primers and Arm-PCR of CDR3 regions were used to build the TCR beta libraries. TCRdb redid the calling of the multiplex PCR reads with MiXCR, one entry per CDR3 protein. Of hundreds of thousands of distinct CDR3 sequences listed, about 14% are singletons. The time point here: newly diagnosed GD, antithyroid drugs for less than 3 months. Making the TCR library involved RNA that had been extracted from PBMCs. Sample: peripheral blood mononuclear cells (PBMCs), taken at new diagnosis, from a patient treated with antithyroid drugs. The source is a female donor with Graves disease.

This clonotype was seen repeatedly, ten times or more. V gene TRBV28 combines with J gene TRBJ2-7, with TRBD2 as a possible D gene (6 bases). The germline CDR1 and CDR2 sequences are MDHEN and SYDVKM. The CDR3 is 14 residues long. V lost 2 bases to trimming and J lost 6 bases, with 14 bases between them. DNA for the CDR3: TGTGCCAGCAGTTTAACGAGCGGGCCTTTCGAGCAGTACTTC. Encoded protein: CASSLTSGPFEQYF.

In this sample, this clonotype turned up many times. This chain joins TRBV3-1 and TRBJ2-1; D is possibly TRBD2 (7 bases). There are 13 residues in the CDR3. Trimming pared 0 bases from V and 10 bases from J, leaving 10 bases between. The germline V gene has CDR1 LGHDT and CDR2 YNNKEL (reference sequence). The chain's CDR3 is CASSQESGGEQFF. In DNA form, the CDR3 reads TGTGCCAGCAGCCAAGAATCGGGGGGCGAGCAGTTCTTC.

The V and J genes are TRBV27 and TRBJ2-5; D unclear. CDR3 length: 15 amino acids. The V end was cut by 4 bases, the J end by 1 base, with 13 bases between. The germline V gene has CDR1 MNHEY and CDR2 SMNVEV (reference sequence). CDR3 in DNA: TGTGCCAGCAGTTCCTATTCAGGCGGCCAAGAGACCCAGTACTTC. Residues: CASSSYSGGQETQYF.

Of note for this clonotype: Mismatch with germline at one junction end may stem from a read error. The chain employs TRBV2 and TRBJ2-1, with no clear D. This CDR3 spans 11 amino acids. Germline loops: CDR1 SNHLY, CDR2 FYNNEI. The CDR3, as DNA: TGTGCCAGCAGTTCGGACGGAGCAATGGTCTTC. It translates to CASSSDGAMVF.

The chain joins TRBV28 to TRBJ2-7, with 10 bases fitting TRBD2. J gave up 6 bases and V 6 bases, and 11 bases lay outside the gene matches. In germline, CDR1 is MDHEN, CDR2 SYDVKM. The CDR3 has 15 residues. CDR3 sequence reads: CASSLALAGRSEQYF. CDR3 DNA sequence: TGTGCCAGCAGCTTAGCACTAGCGGGACGGTCCGAGCAGTACTTC.

At least ten counts were recorded for this clonotype. The chain combines TRBV3-2 with TRBJ2-1. TRBV3-2 is reported as a pseudogene. This CDR3 spans 14 amino acids. The CDR3: CASKRQESYNEQFF. CDR3 DNA sequence: TGTGCCAGCAAACGGCAGGAGTCCTACAATGAGCAGTTCTTC.

This clonotype was detected ten times or more. The V gene is TRBV24-1, the J gene TRBJ1-1, with 7 bases lining up with TRBD1. The CDR3 has 13 amino acids. V gave up 5 bases and J gave up 3 bases; unmatched junction bases: 2. CDR1 KGHDR and CDR2 SFDVKD come from the germline V gene. CDR3 DNA: TGTGCCACCAGTGCAGGGGGGGACACTGAAGCTTTCTTT. As protein: CATSAGGDTEAFF.

There are many counts of this clonotype. V gene TRBV7-2 combines with J gene TRBJ2-5; tentatively, D is TRBD2 (6 bases). CDR1 SGHTA and CDR2 FQGNSA come from the germline V gene. CDR3 length equals 17 residues. The V end lost 5 bases, the J end lost 4 bases, and 23 bases lay between the germline ends. The CDR3 DNA reads TGTGCCAGCAGCGACCCTTTCGGGGGAGACGGGCGAGAGACCCAGTACTTC. Translating it yields CASSDPFGGDGRETQYF.

This clonotype was recorded many times. The J gene is TRBJ2-1, the V gene TRBV24-1, with 9 bases matching TRBD1. This CDR3 comprises 15 residues. The ends lost 5 bases at V and 9 bases at J; junction bases unmatched: 10. Germline V lookup: CDR1 KGHDR, CDR2 SFDVKD. The CDR3: CATSAGTGIRVEQFF. The CDR3 nucleotides are TGTGCCACCAGTGCTGGGACAGGGATCCGGGTTGAGCAGTTCTTC.